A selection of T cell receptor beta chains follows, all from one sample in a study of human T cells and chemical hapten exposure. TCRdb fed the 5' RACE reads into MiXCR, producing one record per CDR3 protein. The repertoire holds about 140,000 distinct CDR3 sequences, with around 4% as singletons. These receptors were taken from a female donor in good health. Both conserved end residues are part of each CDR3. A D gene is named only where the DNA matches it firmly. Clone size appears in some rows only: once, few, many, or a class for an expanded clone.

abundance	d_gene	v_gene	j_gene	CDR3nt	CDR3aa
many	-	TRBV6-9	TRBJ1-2	TGTGCCAGCAGTTATTTCGGGGAAGGGCACTCTGGCTACACCTTC	CASSYFGEGHSGYTF
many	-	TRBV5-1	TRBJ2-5	TGCGCCAGCAGCTTGGAAAGGGGGACCCAGTACTTC	CASSLERGTQYF
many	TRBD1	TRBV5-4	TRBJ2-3	TGTGCCAGCATTACCCGGGACAGAAACACAGATACGCAGTATTTT	CASITRDRNTDTQYF
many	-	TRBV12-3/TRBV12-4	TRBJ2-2	TGTGCCAGCAGTTTCCCGGGCCGGTTTGTCTCCGGGGAGCTGTTTTTT	CASSFPGRFVSGELFF
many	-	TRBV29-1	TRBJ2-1	TGCAGCGTTGAAAGTGCCCGCACCTACAATGAGCAGTTCTTC	CSVESARTYNEQFF
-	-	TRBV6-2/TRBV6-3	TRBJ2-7	TGTGCCAGCAGTGACTCACCATCCTACGAGCAGTACTTC	CASSDSPSYEQYF
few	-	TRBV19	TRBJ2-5	TGTGCCAGTAGTATCGGGGTCGGCGGCGAGACCCAGTACTTC	CASSIGVGGETQYF
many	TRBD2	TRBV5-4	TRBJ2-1	TGTGCCAGCAGCTTGGCCGGCGTAGCGGGGGGGTTAAACAATGAGCAGTTCTTC	CASSLAGVAGGLNNEQFF
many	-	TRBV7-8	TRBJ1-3	TGTGCCAGCAGTCCGTCGACGGCGTACTCTGGAAACACCATATATTTT	CASSPSTAYSGNTIYF
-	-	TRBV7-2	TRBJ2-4	TGTGCCAGCAGCTTAGAAGGATGTCAAAACATTCAGTACTTC	CASSLEGCQNIQYF
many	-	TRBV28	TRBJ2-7	TGTGCCAGCAGTTCCACGGACAGTAAGACCTACGAGCAGTACTTC	CASSSTDSKTYEQYF
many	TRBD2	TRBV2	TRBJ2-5	TGTGCCAGCGCCCTCGGGGGGGAGACCCAGTACTTC	CASALGGETQYF
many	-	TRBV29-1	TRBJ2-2	TGCAGCGTTGAACCGACGGAGCAGAACACCGGGGAGCTGTTTTTT	CSVEPTEQNTGELFF
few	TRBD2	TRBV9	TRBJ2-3	TGTGCCAGCAGCGTCGGCCTAGCGGGGCCAGGGGATACGCAGTATTTT	CASSVGLAGPGDTQYF
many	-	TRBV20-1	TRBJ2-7	TGCAGTGTCGAGCAGGGGGGATACAGGGGTTGCGTCGGCGAGCAGTACTTC	CSVEQGGYRGCVGEQYF
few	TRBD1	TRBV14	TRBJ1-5	TGTGCCAGCAGCCAAGTTGGTTGGGACAGCGCCCTAAATCAGCCCCAGCATTTT	CASSQVGWDSALNQPQHF
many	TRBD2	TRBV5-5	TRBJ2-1	TGTGCCAGCAGCTTGGTAGCGGGGGGGGGAAATGAGCAGTTCTTC	CASSLVAGGGNEQFF
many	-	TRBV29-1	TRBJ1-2	TGCAGCGTTGACGGCGGACCCATTGGCTACACCTTC	CSVDGGPIGYTF
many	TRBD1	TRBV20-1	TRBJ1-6	TGCAGTGCGGCAGGGGGTGGGAATTCACCCCTCCACTTT	CSAAGGGNSPLHF
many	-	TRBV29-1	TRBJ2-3	TGCAGCGTTGTACAGGCGGGCACAGATACGCAGTATTTT	CSVVQAGTDTQYF
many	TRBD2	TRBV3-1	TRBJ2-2	TGTGCCAGTAGACTAGCGGGGAAGGGGGAGCTGTTTTTT	CASRLAGKGELFF
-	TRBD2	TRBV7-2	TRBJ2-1	TGTGCCAGCAGCTCTACTAGCGGGGCCTACAATGAGCAGTTCTTC	CASSSTSGAYNEQFF
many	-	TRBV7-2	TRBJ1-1	TGTGCCAGCAGCTTAGCCTACGGTCCGGGGCATCGAGCTTTCTTT	CASSLAYGPGHRAFF
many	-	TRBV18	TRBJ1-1	TGTGCCAGCTCACCCCCCCCTACAAGAGTGAACACTGAAGCTTTCTTT	CASSPPPTRVNTEAFF
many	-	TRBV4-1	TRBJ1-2	TGCGCCAGCAGCCAAGTGCCGGGGGCGGACGGCTACACCTTC	CASSQVPGADGYTF
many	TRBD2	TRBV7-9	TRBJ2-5	TGTGCCAGCAGCTTAAAAGCAGCGGGGTATGAGACCCAGTACTTC	CASSLKAAGYETQYF
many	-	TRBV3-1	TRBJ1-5	TGTGCCAGCAGCTACAACACAGGGAGAGTGCCCCAGCATTTT	CASSYNTGRVPQHF
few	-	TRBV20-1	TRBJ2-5	TGCAGTGCTAGGCGGGGGCCACGACAGGAGACCCAGTACTTC	CSARRGPRQETQYF
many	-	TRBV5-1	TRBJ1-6	TGCGCCAGCAGCTTGGCAGGGACGTCAGGTTCACCCCTCCACTTT	CASSLAGTSGSPLHF
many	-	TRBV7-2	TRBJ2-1	TGTGCCAGCAGCTTGGAGGCCCCTGGCTCCTACAATGAGCAGTTCTTC	CASSLEAPGSYNEQFF
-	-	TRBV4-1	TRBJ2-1	TGCGCCAGCAGCCAATATCCCAAAGGGGCCAGCAATGAGCAGTTCTTC	CASSQYPKGASNEQFF
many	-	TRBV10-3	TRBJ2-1	TGTGCCATCAGTGGGACCGGCAATGAGCAGTTCTTC	CAISGTGNEQFF
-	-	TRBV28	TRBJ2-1	TGTGCCAGCAGTTTGTGGGGGTACAATGAGCAGTTCTTC	CASSLWGYNEQFF
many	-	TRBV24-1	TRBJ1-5	TGTGCCACCAGTGGGGGGCTTAGCAATCAGCCCCAGCATTTT	CATSGGLSNQPQHF
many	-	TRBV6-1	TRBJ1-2	TGTGCCAGCGGGTCCCTCTATGGCTACACCTTC	CASGSLYGYTF
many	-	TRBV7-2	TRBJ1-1	TGTGCCAGCAGCTCGGACGGGGGGGTCACTGAAGCTTTCTTT	CASSSDGGVTEAFF
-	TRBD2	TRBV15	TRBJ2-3	TGTGCCACCAGCAGAAGCCCGACTAGCGGGCTAGGCACAGATACGCAGTATTTT	CATSRSPTSGLGTDTQYF